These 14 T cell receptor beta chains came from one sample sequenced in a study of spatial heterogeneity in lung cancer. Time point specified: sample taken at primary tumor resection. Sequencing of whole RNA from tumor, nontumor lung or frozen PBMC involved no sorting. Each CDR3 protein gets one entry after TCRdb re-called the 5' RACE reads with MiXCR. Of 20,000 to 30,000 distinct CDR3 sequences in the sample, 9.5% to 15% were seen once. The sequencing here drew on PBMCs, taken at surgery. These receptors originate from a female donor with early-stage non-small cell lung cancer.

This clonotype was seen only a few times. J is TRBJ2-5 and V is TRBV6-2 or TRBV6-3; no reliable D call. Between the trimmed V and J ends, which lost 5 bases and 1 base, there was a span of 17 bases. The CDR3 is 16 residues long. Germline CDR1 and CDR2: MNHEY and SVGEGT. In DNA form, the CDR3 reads TGTGCCAGCAGTACCCGACGGAACTCTATCCAAGAGACCCAGTACTTC. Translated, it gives CASSTRRNSIQETQYF.

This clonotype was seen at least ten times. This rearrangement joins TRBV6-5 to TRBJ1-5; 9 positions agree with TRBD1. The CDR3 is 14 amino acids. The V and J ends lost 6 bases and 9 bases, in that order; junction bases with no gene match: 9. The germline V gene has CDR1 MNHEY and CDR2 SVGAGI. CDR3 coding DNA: TGTGCCAGCAGAGGGACAGGGATCGTCGGGCCCCAGCATTTT. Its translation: CASRGTGIVGPQHF.

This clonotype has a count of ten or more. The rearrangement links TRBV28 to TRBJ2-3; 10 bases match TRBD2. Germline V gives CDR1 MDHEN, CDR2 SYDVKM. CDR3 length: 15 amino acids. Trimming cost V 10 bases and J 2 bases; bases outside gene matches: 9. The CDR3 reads CAIQGLAENTDTQYF. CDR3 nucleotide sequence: TGTGCCATACAAGGACTAGCGGAGAACACAGATACGCAGTATTTT.

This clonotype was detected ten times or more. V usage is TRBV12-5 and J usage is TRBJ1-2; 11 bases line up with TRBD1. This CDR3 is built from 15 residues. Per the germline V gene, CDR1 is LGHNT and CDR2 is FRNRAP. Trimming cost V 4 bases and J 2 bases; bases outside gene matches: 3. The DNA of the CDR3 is TGTGCTAGTGGTTCCTGGACAGGGGGCAACTATGGCTACACCTTC. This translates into CASGSWTGGNYGYTF.

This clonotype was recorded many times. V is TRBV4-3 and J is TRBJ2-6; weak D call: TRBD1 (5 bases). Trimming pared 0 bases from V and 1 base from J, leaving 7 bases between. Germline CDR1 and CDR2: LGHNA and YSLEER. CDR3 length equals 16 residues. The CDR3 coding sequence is TGCGCCAGCAGCCAAGAAGGGGTTTCTGGGGCCAACGTCCTGACTTTC. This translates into CASSQEGVSGANVLTF.

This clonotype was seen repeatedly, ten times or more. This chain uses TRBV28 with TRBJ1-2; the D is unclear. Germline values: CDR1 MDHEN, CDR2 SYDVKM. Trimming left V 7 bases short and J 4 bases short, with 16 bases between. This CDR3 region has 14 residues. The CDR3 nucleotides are TGTGCCAGCACCGACCCAGCCCGGCTCTATGGCTACACCTTC. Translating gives CASTDPARLYGYTF.

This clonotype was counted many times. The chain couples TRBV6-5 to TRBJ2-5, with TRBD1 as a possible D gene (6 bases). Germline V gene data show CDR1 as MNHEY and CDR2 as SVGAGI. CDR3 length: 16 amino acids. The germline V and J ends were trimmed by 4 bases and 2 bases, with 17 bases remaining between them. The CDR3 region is CASSWGSGAGQETQYF. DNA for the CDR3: TGTGCCAGCAGTTGGGGGTCAGGGGCCGGGCAAGAGACCCAGTACTTC.

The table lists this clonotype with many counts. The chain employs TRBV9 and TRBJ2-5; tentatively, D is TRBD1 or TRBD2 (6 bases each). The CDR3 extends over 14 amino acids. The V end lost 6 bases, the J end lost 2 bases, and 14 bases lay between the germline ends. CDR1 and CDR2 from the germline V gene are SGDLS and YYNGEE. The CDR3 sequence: CASTLRGGQETQYF. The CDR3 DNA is TGTGCCAGCACCCTTCGAGGGGGGCAAGAGACCCAGTACTTC.

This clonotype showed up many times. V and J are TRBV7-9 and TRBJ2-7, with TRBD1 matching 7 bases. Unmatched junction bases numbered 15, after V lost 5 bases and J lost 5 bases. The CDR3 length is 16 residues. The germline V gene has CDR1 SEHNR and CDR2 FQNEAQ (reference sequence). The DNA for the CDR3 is TGTGCCAGCAGCCCGCGGACAGGTCGTTACGGGAACGAGCAGTACTTC. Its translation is CASSPRTGRYGNEQYF.

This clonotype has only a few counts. For the CDR3, the DNA is TGTGCCAGCAGTGAAGCCAGATACAATGGATGGGCTGAAAAACTGTTTTTT. Translating it yields CASSEARYNGWAEKLFF. The chain links TRBV2 to TRBJ1-4; no firm D call. CDR1 and CDR2 from the germline V gene are SNHLY and FYNNEI. This CDR3 spans 17 amino acids. V lost 0 bases, J lost 7 bases, and 18 bases lay in between.

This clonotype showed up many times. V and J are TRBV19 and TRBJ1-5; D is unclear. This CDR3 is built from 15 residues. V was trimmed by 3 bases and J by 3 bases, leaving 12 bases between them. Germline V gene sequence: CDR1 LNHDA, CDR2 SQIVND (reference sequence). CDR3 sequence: CASSMWQEPNQPQHF. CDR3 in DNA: TGTGCCAGTAGTATGTGGCAGGAACCCAATCAGCCCCAGCATTTT.

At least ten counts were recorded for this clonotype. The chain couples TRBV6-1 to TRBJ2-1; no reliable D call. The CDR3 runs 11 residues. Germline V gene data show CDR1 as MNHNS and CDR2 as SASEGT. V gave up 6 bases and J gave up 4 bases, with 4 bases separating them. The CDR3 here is CASSLYNEQFF. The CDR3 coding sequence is TGTGCCAGCAGCCTTTACAATGAGCAGTTCTTC.

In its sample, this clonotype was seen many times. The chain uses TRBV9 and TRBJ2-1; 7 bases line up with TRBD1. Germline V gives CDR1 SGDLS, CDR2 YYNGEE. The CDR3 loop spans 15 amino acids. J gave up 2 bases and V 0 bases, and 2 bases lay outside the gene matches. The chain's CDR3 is CASSVEGGAYNEQFF. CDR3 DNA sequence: TGTGCCAGCAGCGTAGAAGGGGGCGCCTACAATGAGCAGTTCTTC.

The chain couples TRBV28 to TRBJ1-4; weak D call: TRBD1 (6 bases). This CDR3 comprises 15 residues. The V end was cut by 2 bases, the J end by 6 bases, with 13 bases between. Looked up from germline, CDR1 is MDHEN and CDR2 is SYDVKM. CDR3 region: CASSLPGADYEKLFF. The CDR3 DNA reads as TGTGCCAGCAGTTTACCAGGGGCTGATTATGAAAAACTGTTTTTT.